The rows below give T cell receptor beta chains drawn from one sample of a study of sequential checkpoint blockade in melanoma. The assay was immunoSEQ multiplex PCR, and TCRdb's table has in-frame clones only and misses some. The data show about 20,000 clones, around 80% seen once. This specimen consisted of CD8+ T cells sorted from blood (inferred from file names), obtained from a patient given nivolumab and ipilimumab in sequence. These receptors were obtained from a human donor with melanoma. Each CDR3 is given with its conserved first and last residue. Fields, in order: clone size, J gene, V gene, D gene, CDR3 DNA, CDR3 protein. The D gene is left open where the match is weak. Rows may omit the clone size; those that give it use once, few, many or a size class.

clone size: once
J gene: TRBJ1-1
V gene: TRBV10-1
D gene: TRBD1
CDR3 DNA: TGCGCCAGCAGTGAGCACAGGGGGCCGAACACTGAAGCTTTCTTT
CDR3 protein: CASSEHRGPNTEAFF

clone size: -
J gene: TRBJ2-7
V gene: TRBV30
D gene: TRBD2
CDR3 DNA: TGTGCCTGGGGATCGGGGGGCTACGAGCAGTACTTC
CDR3 protein: CAWGSGGYEQYF

clone size: few
J gene: TRBJ2-7
V gene: TRBV4-1
D gene: TRBD2
CDR3 DNA: TGCGCCAGCAGCCACCCCACTAGCGGGAGGGCCGGGGAGCAGTACTTC
CDR3 protein: CASSHPTSGRAGEQYF

clone size: -
J gene: TRBJ2-7
V gene: TRBV6-5
D gene: -
CDR3 DNA: TGTGCCAGCAGTTACTTGGCCTCCTCAGCGGGCGAGCAGTACTTC
CDR3 protein: CASSYLASSAGEQYF

clone size: -
J gene: TRBJ2-7
V gene: TRBV7-2
D gene: -
CDR3 DNA: TGTGCCAGCAGCCGAGGGCTCGAGCAGTACTTC
CDR3 protein: CASSRGLEQYF

clone size: -
J gene: TRBJ1-1
V gene: TRBV29-1
D gene: TRBD1
CDR3 DNA: TGCAGCGTTGAAGGACGGCTGGGGGACAGGATGAACACTGAAGCTTTCTTT
CDR3 protein: CSVEGRLGDRMNTEAFF

clone size: -
J gene: TRBJ1-4
V gene: TRBV28
D gene: -
CDR3 DNA: TGTGCCAGCAACGACAACTCCAATGAAAAACTGTTTTTT
CDR3 protein: CASNDNSNEKLFF

clone size: -
J gene: TRBJ2-7
V gene: TRBV7-8
D gene: -
CDR3 DNA: TGTGCCGGCAGCTTTCGGGAAAACTCCTACGAGCAGTACTTC
CDR3 protein: CAGSFRENSYEQYF

clone size: -
J gene: TRBJ1-2
V gene: TRBV7-9
D gene: TRBD1
CDR3 DNA: TGTGCCAGCAGCCACCAACCGGGACAGGGCTACTATGGCTACACCTTC
CDR3 protein: CASSHQPGQGYYGYTF

clone size: -
J gene: TRBJ1-5
V gene: TRBV23-1
D gene: TRBD1
CDR3 DNA: TGCGCCAGCAGTCAGGGACAGTCAAGCAATCAGCCCCAGCATTTT
CDR3 protein: CASSQGQSSNQPQHF

clone size: -
J gene: TRBJ1-2
V gene: TRBV7-9
D gene: TRBD1
CDR3 DNA: TGTGCCAGCAGTTTTATCCTGACAGGGGGCGGATATGGCTACACCTTC
CDR3 protein: CASSFILTGGGYGYTF

clone size: -
J gene: TRBJ1-5
V gene: TRBV4-2
D gene: -
CDR3 DNA: TGTGCCAGCAGCCAAGACTGGGCGGGGGGTCAGCCCCAGCATTTT
CDR3 protein: CASSQDWAGGQPQHF

clone size: -
J gene: TRBJ2-7
V gene: TRBV7-9
D gene: TRBD1
CDR3 DNA: TGTGCCAGCAGCAGCCGGGACAGGGATTACGAGCAGTACTTC
CDR3 protein: CASSSRDRDYEQYF

clone size: -
J gene: TRBJ2-7
V gene: TRBV7-8
D gene: -
CDR3 DNA: TGTGCCAGCAGCTTAGTAGGACAGCCCTACGAGCAGTACTTC
CDR3 protein: CASSLVGQPYEQYF

clone size: -
J gene: TRBJ1-5
V gene: TRBV9
D gene: -
CDR3 DNA: TGTGCCAGCAGCGTAACAGGGTCATTTCAGCCCCAGCATTTT
CDR3 protein: CASSVTGSFQPQHF

clone size: -
J gene: TRBJ2-7
V gene: TRBV7-9
D gene: -
CDR3 DNA: TGTGCCAGCAGCCCCGCGGGTCAAGCGAGATTCTACGAGCAGTACTTC
CDR3 protein: CASSPAGQARFYEQYF

clone size: -
J gene: TRBJ1-3
V gene: TRBV25-1
D gene: -
CDR3 DNA: TGTGCCAGCAGTGATCCCTCGACAGCACCTGGAAACACCATATATTTT
CDR3 protein: CASSDPSTAPGNTIYF

clone size: -
J gene: TRBJ1-5
V gene: TRBV19
D gene: TRBD1
CDR3 DNA: TGTGCCAGTAGCCTCGACAGGGGCCGAATCAATCAGCCCCAGCATTTT
CDR3 protein: CASSLDRGRINQPQHF

clone size: -
J gene: TRBJ2-7
V gene: TRBV28
D gene: -
CDR3 DNA: TGTGCCAGCAGCCCATTCCTGGGGAGCCAAGGCCTCTACGAGCAGTACTTC
CDR3 protein: CASSPFLGSQGLYEQYF

clone size: few
J gene: TRBJ1-1
V gene: TRBV7-9
D gene: -
CDR3 DNA: TGTGCCAGCAGCTTAGTGCAGGGTGGCACTGAAGCTTTCTTT
CDR3 protein: CASSLVQGGTEAFF

clone size: few
J gene: TRBJ2-1
V gene: TRBV18
D gene: -
CDR3 DNA: TGTGCCAGCTCACCCACAGGGCCATCCAACAATGAGCAGTTCTTC
CDR3 protein: CASSPTGPSNNEQFF

clone size: -
J gene: TRBJ1-5
V gene: TRBV7-8
D gene: TRBD1
CDR3 DNA: TGTGCCAGCAGCTTAGTTGACAGGGGGTATCAGCCCCAGCATTTT
CDR3 protein: CASSLVDRGYQPQHF

clone size: -
J gene: TRBJ2-7
V gene: TRBV10-3
D gene: TRBD1
CDR3 DNA: TGTGCCATCAGGGAGACCGGGACAGGGGCGGAGGAGCAGTACTTC
CDR3 protein: CAIRETGTGAEEQYF

clone size: -
J gene: TRBJ2-7
V gene: TRBV9
D gene: TRBD2
CDR3 DNA: TGTGCCAGCAGCGCCGGACTAGCGGCGTACGAGCAGTACTTC
CDR3 protein: CASSAGLAAYEQYF

clone size: few
J gene: TRBJ1-2
V gene: TRBV7-9
D gene: -
CDR3 DNA: TGTGCCAGCAGCTCCCTGACAGAGATCTATGGCTACACCTTC
CDR3 protein: CASSSLTEIYGYTF

clone size: -
J gene: TRBJ2-7
V gene: TRBV4-1
D gene: TRBD1
CDR3 DNA: TGCGCCAGCAGCCAAGCTGACAGGGAAGCCTACGAGCAGTACTTC
CDR3 protein: CASSQADREAYEQYF

clone size: -
J gene: TRBJ2-7
V gene: TRBV27
D gene: -
CDR3 DNA: TGTGCCAGCAGTTTAACCGGGAACGGCGAGCAGTACTTC
CDR3 protein: CASSLTGNGEQYF

clone size: -
J gene: TRBJ1-2
V gene: TRBV27
D gene: -
CDR3 DNA: TGTGCCAGCAGCTCCCGACAGGTCTATGGCTACACCTTC
CDR3 protein: CASSSRQVYGYTF

clone size: medium-sized
J gene: TRBJ1-2
V gene: TRBV2
D gene: -
CDR3 DNA: TGTGCCAGCAGTCCTCCCGCCGGGTCTTTAAACTATGGCTACACCTTC
CDR3 protein: CASSPPAGSLNYGYTF

clone size: once
J gene: TRBJ2-7
V gene: TRBV5-6
D gene: -
CDR3 DNA: TGTGCCAGCAGGGTGCGGGGCGGAACCTACGAGCAGTACTTC
CDR3 protein: CASRVRGGTYEQYF

clone size: -
J gene: TRBJ2-7
V gene: TRBV10-3
D gene: -
CDR3 DNA: TGTGCCATCAGTGAGTCGACTCGGGAGCAGTACTTC
CDR3 protein: CAISESTREQYF

clone size: few
J gene: TRBJ2-7
V gene: TRBV21-1
D gene: -
CDR3 DNA: TGTGCCAGCAGATACTACGAGCAGTACTTC
CDR3 protein: CASRYYEQYF

clone size: -
J gene: TRBJ1-1
V gene: TRBV30
D gene: -
CDR3 DNA: TGTGCCTGGAGCCCGACAGTGAGCAACACTGAAGCTTTCTTT
CDR3 protein: CAWSPTVSNTEAFF

clone size: -
J gene: TRBJ1-5
V gene: TRBV19
D gene: -
CDR3 DNA: TGTGCCAGTAGTATCGGTGGTAGCAATCAGCCCCAGCATTTT
CDR3 protein: CASSIGGSNQPQHF

clone size: few
J gene: TRBJ1-2
V gene: TRBV27
D gene: -
CDR3 DNA: TGTGCCAGCAGTGGGAGGGCTCGGGGCTACACCTTC
CDR3 protein: CASSGRARGYTF

clone size: -
J gene: TRBJ2-7
V gene: TRBV7-3
D gene: -
CDR3 DNA: TGTGCCAGCAGCTTAACGCCGACAGGCGGTGGCGAGCAGTACTTC
CDR3 protein: CASSLTPTGGGEQYF

clone size: -
J gene: TRBJ2-7
V gene: TRBV6-5
D gene: TRBD1
CDR3 DNA: TGTGCCAGCAGTTACGACAGGGGCTCCTACGAGCAGTACTTC
CDR3 protein: CASSYDRGSYEQYF

clone size: -
J gene: TRBJ1-5
V gene: TRBV5-6
D gene: -
CDR3 DNA: TGTGCCAGCAGCTTGGGAGGGGGTATGAGCAATCAGCCCCAGCATTTT
CDR3 protein: CASSLGGGMSNQPQHF

clone size: once
J gene: TRBJ1-6
V gene: TRBV7-8
D gene: TRBD1
CDR3 DNA: TGTGCCAGCGCCCCCCGCCGGGGACAGGGTTTACGCCCTGGAAATTCACCCCTCCACTTT
CDR3 protein: CASAPRRGQGLRPGNSPLHF

clone size: -
J gene: TRBJ1-1
V gene: TRBV28
D gene: -
CDR3 DNA: TGTGCCAGCAGTTTTAGTTGGGGCGGAAGGGCCCAAGCTTTCTTT
CDR3 protein: CASSFSWGGRAQAFF

clone size: -
J gene: TRBJ1-2
V gene: TRBV30
D gene: -
CDR3 DNA: TGTGCCTGGAGTGTGGGGGGTTACTATGGCTACACCTTC
CDR3 protein: CAWSVGGYYGYTF

clone size: -
J gene: TRBJ2-7
V gene: TRBV5-1
D gene: TRBD1
CDR3 DNA: TGCGCCAGCAGCTTGGAGGGACAGGTTTTGGACGAGCAGTACTTC
CDR3 protein: CASSLEGQVLDEQYF

clone size: -
J gene: TRBJ1-2
V gene: TRBV11-2
D gene: -
CDR3 DNA: TGTGCCAGCAGCTTAGCCGGCGGAGGGATCGGGTATGGCTACACCTTC
CDR3 protein: CASSLAGGGIGYGYTF

clone size: -
J gene: TRBJ1-2
V gene: TRBV7-9
D gene: -
CDR3 DNA: TGTGCCAGCAGCTTAGCGGCTGGAGGCCGGGATGGCTACACCTTC
CDR3 protein: CASSLAAGGRDGYTF

clone size: -
J gene: TRBJ1-1
V gene: TRBV28
D gene: -
CDR3 DNA: TGTGCCAGCAGTTTATCCTTGAGCGCCCCTAATGCTTTCTTT
CDR3 protein: CASSLSLSAPNAFF

clone size: -
J gene: TRBJ2-7
V gene: TRBV14
D gene: -
CDR3 DNA: TGTGCCAGCAGCCAAGATGACTATCCCTACGAGCAGTACTTC
CDR3 protein: CASSQDDYPYEQYF

clone size: -
J gene: TRBJ2-7
V gene: TRBV7-2
D gene: TRBD1
CDR3 DNA: TGTGCCAGCAGCTTACGGTGGGGACAGGCAAGGGGCGAGCAGTACTTC
CDR3 protein: CASSLRWGQARGEQYF

clone size: medium-sized
J gene: TRBJ2-7
V gene: TRBV14
D gene: TRBD1
CDR3 DNA: TGTGCCAGCAGCCTGGACAGGGGCCACGAGCAGTACTTC
CDR3 protein: CASSLDRGHEQYF

clone size: -
J gene: TRBJ2-1
V gene: TRBV7-9
D gene: -
CDR3 DNA: TGTGCCAGCAGCTTAGTATCCCTTTCTCCCAATGAGCAGTTCTTC
CDR3 protein: CASSLVSLSPNEQFF

clone size: -
J gene: TRBJ1-5
V gene: TRBV19
D gene: -
CDR3 DNA: TGTGCCAGTAGTGACTCCACAGGGCCTGCCACACCCCAGCATTTT
CDR3 protein: CASSDSTGPATPQHF

clone size: -
J gene: TRBJ1-5
V gene: TRBV7-9
D gene: -
CDR3 DNA: TGTGCCAGCAGCACCCACGAGGGGCGGGACAATCAGCCCCAGCATTTT
CDR3 protein: CASSTHEGRDNQPQHF

clone size: -
J gene: TRBJ1-1
V gene: TRBV10-3
D gene: -
CDR3 DNA: TGTGCCATCAGACTTCGCGGCGGGAACACTGAAGCTTTCTTT
CDR3 protein: CAIRLRGGNTEAFF

clone size: -
J gene: TRBJ1-2
V gene: TRBV5-1
D gene: TRBD1
CDR3 DNA: TGCGCCAGCAGCTTGGGACAGGGGTGGAACTATGGCTACACCTTC
CDR3 protein: CASSLGQGWNYGYTF

clone size: few
J gene: TRBJ1-1
V gene: TRBV28
D gene: TRBD1
CDR3 DNA: TGTGCCAGCAGTTTTTTAGGGGGCGGAACTGAAGCTTTCTTT
CDR3 protein: CASSFLGGGTEAFF

clone size: -
J gene: TRBJ2-7
V gene: TRBV28
D gene: -
CDR3 DNA: TGTGCCAGCAGCCCCGAGGCGGAAGCCTACGAGCAGTACTTC
CDR3 protein: CASSPEAEAYEQYF

clone size: -
J gene: TRBJ2-7
V gene: TRBV7-8
D gene: -
CDR3 DNA: TGTGCCAGCAGCTTACCCCCTGAGTCCTACGAGCAGTACTTC
CDR3 protein: CASSLPPESYEQYF

clone size: -
J gene: TRBJ1-5
V gene: TRBV7-8
D gene: TRBD1
CDR3 DNA: TGTGCCAGCAGCGCCCGCTACAGGGGAAGCAATCAGCCCCAGCATTTT
CDR3 protein: CASSARYRGSNQPQHF